The clone carrying this TCR beta chain occurred a few times. In the original workflow: Reference gene primer amplification in the assay estimated nucleated cell counts. Profiling relied on immunoSEQ multiplex PCR, and the TCRdb table lists in-frame clones only, not all of them. The DNA was the basis for D and trimming; V, J and clone size are from that table. This table has 160,000 or so clones, around 77% appearing once. This specimen belongs to a study of blood T cell repertoires in COVID-19. Overall study context: COVID-19 samples from acute and convalescent phases originated in the United States, Italy and Spain. The analysed material was cDNA or gDNA that came from T cells, B-cell-depleted T cells, or PBMCs.

CDR1 SGHTA and CDR2 FQGNSA come from the germline V gene. The junction had 1 base not matched to a gene; V was cut back by 3 bases and J by 3 bases. This CDR3 comprises 14 residues. Sequencing was carried out using peripheral blood. V is TRBV7-2 and J is TRBJ2-7; 11 bases line up with TRBD2. The receptor comes from a man between 65 and 85 years old with active or convalescent COVID-19. The CDR3 loop reads CASSFTSGSYEQYF. The CDR3 coding sequence is TGTGCCAGCAGCTTCACTAGCGGGAGCTACGAGCAGTACTTC. Complete variable domain (other parts from reference TRBV7-2 and TRBJ2-7): GAGVSQSPSNKVTEKGKDVELRCDPISGHTALYWYRQSLGQGLEFLIYFQGNSAPDKSGLPSDRFSAERTGGSVSTLTIQRTQQEDSAVYLCASSFTSGSYEQYFGPGTRLTVT.